What follows are 22 T cell receptor beta chains derived from one specimen sequenced in a study of T cells expressing NK-cell markers. From the 5' RACE reads, TCRdb lists one entry per CDR3 protein and no DNA. Its listing shows about 550,000 distinct CDR3 sequences. Material for sequencing was blood T cells: a sorted CD56 or NKG2C T cell subset, CD4+ or CD8+ T cells, or bulk PBMC T cells (not recorded which). The receptors originated from a man aged 18-30 years in good health.

The chain couples TRBV12-5 to TRBJ2-6. Germline values: CDR1 LGHNT, CDR2 FRNRAP. CDR3 size: 14 residues. CDR3 sequence: CASVTESGANVLTF.

The genes are TRBV5-1 and TRBJ2-7; TCRdb's D call of TRBD1 is untestable without DNA. This CDR3 region has 15 residues. The germline CDR1 and CDR2 sequences are SGHRS and YFSETQ. CDR3 residues: CASSATGTETYEQYF.

This chain links TRBV20-1 with TRBJ2-3; TCRdb designates TRBD1, a call that cannot be tested without DNA. The CDR3 sequence is 14 residues long. Germline values: CDR1 DFQATT, CDR2 SNEGSKA (reference sequence). This chain's CDR3 is CSARSGGSTDTQYF.

The chain joins TRBV5-5 to TRBJ1-4. CDR1 SGHKS and CDR2 YYEKEE come from the germline V gene (reference sequence). This CDR3 is built from 14 residues. The CDR3 sequence: CASSPARGSEKLFF. The entire variable domain, with the rest obtained from reference TRBV5-5 and TRBJ1-4, is as follows: DAGVTQSPTHLIKTRGQQVTLRCSPISGHKSVSWYQQVLGQGPQFIFQYYEKEERGRGNFPDRFSARQFPNYSSELNVNALLLGDSALYLCASSPARGSEKLFFGSGTQLSVL.

The chain links TRBV12-5 to TRBJ2-3. Germline V CDR1 and CDR2: LGHNT, FRNRAP. The CDR3 length is 12 residues. CDR3 sequence: CASGESSDTQYF.

CDR3 sequence reads: CASKGQGILAGDNEQFF. The rearrangement joins TRBV12-3 or TRBV12-4 to TRBJ2-1; TCRdb indicates TRBD2, and absent DNA this call remains unverified. The CDR3 covers 17 residues.

This chain joins TRBV28 and TRBJ2-4; the TCRdb D gene call, TRBD1, has no DNA to confirm it. This CDR3 contains 14 residues. Per germline, CDR1 MDHEN and CDR2 SYDVKM. This CDR3 reads CASSLSSGDLIQYF.

CDR3 region: CASSLNKGWTLIQFF. V gene TRBV7-9 combines with J gene TRBJ2-1; TCRdb returns TRBD2, unconfirmable since there is no DNA. This CDR3 has 15 residues. Germline V lookup: CDR1 SEHNR, CDR2 FQNEAQ (reference sequence).

The chain carries TRBV9 and TRBJ2-1; no DNA is available, so the TRBD2 call from TCRdb remains unchecked. The CDR3 has 16 residues. Germline values: CDR1 SGDLS, CDR2 YYNGEE. The CDR3 protein is CASSGSILAGEYEQFF. The variable domain in full, with the rest retrieved from reference TRBV9 and TRBJ2-1, is DSGVTQTPKHLITATGQRVTLRCSPRSGDLSVYWYQQSLDQGLQFLIQYYNGEERAKGNILERFSAQQFPDLHSELNLSSLELGDSALYFCASSGSILAGEYEQFFGPGTRLTVL.

The chain couples TRBV4-1 to TRBJ2-3. Germline loops: CDR1 MGHRA, CDR2 YSYEKL. This CDR3 has 13 residues. CDR3 protein: CASSPIGTDTQYF.

The rearrangement links TRBV7-8 to TRBJ2-2; TCRdb calls TRBD2, which cannot be checked without DNA. The CDR3 runs 15 residues. Germline CDR1 is SGHVS and CDR2 is FQNEAQ. CDR3 sequence reads: CASSLRALPVGELFF. The full variable domain, its missing parts supplied by reference TRBV7-8 and TRBJ2-2, is GAGVSQSPRYKVAKRGQDVALRCDPISGHVSLFWYQQALGQGPEFLTYFQNEAQLDKSGLPSDRFFAERPEGSVSTLKIQRTQQEDSAVYLCASSLRALPVGELFFGEGSRLTVL.

This sequence joins TRBV7-8 and TRBJ1-2; checking the TCRdb D call of TRBD1 is not possible without DNA. The CDR3 has 17 amino acids. CDR1 is SGHVS and CDR2 is FQNEAQ in the germline V gene. The CDR3 region is CASSLVGGAGGLYGYTF. The whole variable domain, filled in from reference TRBV7-8 and TRBJ1-2, reads GAGVSQSPRYKVAKRGQDVALRCDPISGHVSLFWYQQALGQGPEFLTYFQNEAQLDKSGLPSDRFFAERPEGSVSTLKIQRTQQEDSAVYLCASSLVGGAGGLYGYTFGSGTRLTVV.

The V gene is TRBV12-3 or TRBV12-4, the J gene TRBJ1-5. This CDR3 is built from 16 residues. The CDR3 is CASSERRKHSNQPQHF.

The CDR3 region is CASLIGRSTEAFF. The V and J genes are TRBV5-6 and TRBJ1-1; there is no DNA to check the TCRdb D call of TRBD1. The germline gives CDR1 SGHDT, CDR2 YYEEEE. This CDR3 comprises 13 residues.

The CDR3 sequence: CASSRLGRGTAQETQYF. This rearrangement joins TRBV12-3 or TRBV12-4 to TRBJ2-5; TCRdb's D call of TRBD1 is untestable without DNA. The CDR3 is made up of 17 amino acids.

The chain is built from TRBV7-2 and TRBJ2-5. CDR1 is SGHTA and CDR2 is FQGNSA in the germline V gene. The CDR3 consists of 14 residues. This chain's CDR3 is CASSFRTEQETQYF.

The V call is TRBV29-1, the J call TRBJ2-7. The CDR3 contains 15 residues. Looked up from germline, CDR1 is SQVTM and CDR2 is ANQGSEA. CDR3 protein: CSVEDQGKSSYEQYF.

V and J are TRBV4-1 and TRBJ1-1; the D call of TRBD1 rests on TCRdb alone, since no DNA is present to check it. The V gene's germline CDR1 is MGHRA and CDR2 YSYEKL. This CDR3 contains 17 residues. The CDR3: CASSQGGQGGMNTEAFF.

The gene calls are TRBV6-6 and TRBJ2-3; TCRdb designates TRBD1, a call that cannot be tested without DNA. The CDR3 totals 13 residues. In germline, CDR1 is MNHNY, CDR2 SVGAGI (reference sequence). CDR3: CASSWDSTDTQYF.

V usage is TRBV20-1 and J usage is TRBJ2-1; without DNA, the TCRdb call of TRBD2 cannot be checked. This CDR3 has 15 amino acids. Germline loops: CDR1 DFQATT, CDR2 SNEGSKA (reference sequence). The CDR3 loop reads CSASQTSGRGNEQFF.

The rearrangement uses TRBV12-3 or TRBV12-4 and TRBJ1-2. The CDR3 is 16 amino acids. The CDR3 protein is CASSSHPPAGNYGYTF.

The chain employs TRBV12-3 or TRBV12-4 and TRBJ2-1; TCRdb gives TRBD1 as the D gene, but with no DNA this cannot be confirmed. There are 15 residues in the CDR3. CDR3: CASSFPRGSHNEQFF.